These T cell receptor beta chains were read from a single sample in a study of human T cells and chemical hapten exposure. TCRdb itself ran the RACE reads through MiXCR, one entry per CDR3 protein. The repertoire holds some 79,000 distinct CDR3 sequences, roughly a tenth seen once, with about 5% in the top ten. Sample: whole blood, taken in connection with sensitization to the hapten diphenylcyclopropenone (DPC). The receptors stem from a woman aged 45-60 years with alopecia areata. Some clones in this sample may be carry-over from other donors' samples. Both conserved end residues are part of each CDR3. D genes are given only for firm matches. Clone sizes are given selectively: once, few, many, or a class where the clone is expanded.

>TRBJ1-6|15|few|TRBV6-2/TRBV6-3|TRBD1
TGTGCCAGCGGGCTCCGACAGGGAAGGAATTCACCCCTCCACTTT
CASGLRQGRNSPLHF
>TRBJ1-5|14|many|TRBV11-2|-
TGTGCCAGCAGCCCTCGGGGGCGCAATCAGCCCCAGCATTTT
CASSPRGRNQPQHF
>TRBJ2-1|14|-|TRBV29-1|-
TGCAGCGTTGAACTCCCCGAGGGCGGCAATGAGCAGTTCTTC
CSVELPEGGNEQFF
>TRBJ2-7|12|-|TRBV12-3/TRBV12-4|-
TGTGCCAGCACCATAGCCAGTGTCGAGCAGTACTTC
CASTIASVEQYF
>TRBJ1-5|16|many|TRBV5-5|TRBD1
TGTGCCAGCAGCTTGTATGGGACAGGACTCAATCAGCCCCAGCATTTT
CASSLYGTGLNQPQHF
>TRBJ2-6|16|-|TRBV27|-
TGTGCCAGCCGGGATGCGTCAGTCTCTGGGGCCAACGTCCTGACTTTC
CASRDASVSGANVLTF
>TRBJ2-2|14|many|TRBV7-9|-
TGTGCCAGCAGCGAAGGACAAGCCACCGGGGAGCTGTTTTTT
CASSEGQATGELFF
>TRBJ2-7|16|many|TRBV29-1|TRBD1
TGCAGCGTTGGTGCAGGGGGCGCCCCCAAGTTGTACGAGCAGTACTTC
CSVGAGGAPKLYEQYF
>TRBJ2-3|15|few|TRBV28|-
TGTGCCAGCAGTTTCTCCGGGGTGGTTTCGGATACGCAGTATTTT
CASSFSGVVSDTQYF
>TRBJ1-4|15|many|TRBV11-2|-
TGTGCCAGCAGCTTAGACGGTTCAACTAATGAAAAACTGTTTTTT
CASSLDGSTNEKLFF
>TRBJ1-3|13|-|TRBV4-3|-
TGCGCCAGCAGCCAAGTATCGGGAAACACCATAAATTTT
CASSQVSGNTINF
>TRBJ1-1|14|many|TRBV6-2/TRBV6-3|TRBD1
TGTGCCAGCAGTTACCGGACAGGGCGTACTGAAGCTTTCTTT
CASSYRTGRTEAFF
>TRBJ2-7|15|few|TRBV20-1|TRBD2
TGCAGTGCTAGAAAAGCGGGAGGGACCTCCTACGAGCAGTACTTC
CSARKAGGTSYEQYF
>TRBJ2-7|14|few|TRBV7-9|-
TGTGCCAGCAGCTTAGTAACAGGGACCTACGAGCAGTACTTC
CASSLVTGTYEQYF
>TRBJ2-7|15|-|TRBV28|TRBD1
TGTGCCAGCAGCGGGCAGGGGACAGGGCAAAAAGAGCAGTACTTC
CASSGQGTGQKEQYF
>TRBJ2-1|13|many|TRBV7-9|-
TGTGCCAGCAGCTCCCCGTCCCTGACTAGAAAGTTCTTC
CASSSPSLTRKFF
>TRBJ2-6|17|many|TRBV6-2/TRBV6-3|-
TGTGCCAGCAGTGCCCTAACCTTAGTACCTGGGGCCAACGTCCTGACTTTC
CASSALTLVPGANVLTF
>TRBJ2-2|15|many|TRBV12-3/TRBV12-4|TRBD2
TGTGCCAGCAGGCGACTAGCGGGAGGGACCGGGGAGCTGTTTTTT
CASRRLAGGTGELFF
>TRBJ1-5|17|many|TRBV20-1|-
TGCAGTGCTAGAGATGCAGGGTTGGGCGCCATCAATCAGCCCCAGCATTTT
CSARDAGLGAINQPQHF
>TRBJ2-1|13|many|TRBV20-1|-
TGCAGTGCTAGTCTCCCAGGGCCCAATGAGCAGTTCTTC
CSASLPGPNEQFF
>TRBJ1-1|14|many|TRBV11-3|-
TGTGCCAGCAGTAGAGACAGAGCCAGCACTGAAGCTTTCTTT
CASSRDRASTEAFF
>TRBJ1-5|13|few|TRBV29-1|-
TGCAGCGTCCTATCCGGGTGGGATCAGCCCCAGCATTTT
CSVLSGWDQPQHF
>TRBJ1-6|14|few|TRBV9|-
TGTGCCAGCAGGGCTACCGGGGGTAGTTCACCCCTCCACTTT
CASRATGGSSPLHF
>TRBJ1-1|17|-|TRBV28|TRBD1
TGTGCCAGCAGTAACCGGGACAGGGGGCGTTTAGACACTGAAGCTTTCTTT
CASSNRDRGRLDTEAFF
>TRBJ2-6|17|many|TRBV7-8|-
TGTGCCAGCAGCTTATTCGTAGGGGCGACTGGGGCCAACGTCCTGACTTTC
CASSLFVGATGANVLTF
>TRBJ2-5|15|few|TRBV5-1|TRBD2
TGCGCCAGCAGCTTGTCACTAGCGGGAGCAGAGACCCAGTACTTC
CASSLSLAGAETQYF
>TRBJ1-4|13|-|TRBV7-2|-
TGTGCCAGCAGCTTATATGTAAATGAAAAACTGTTTTTT
CASSLYVNEKLFF
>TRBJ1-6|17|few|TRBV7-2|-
TGTGCCAGCAGCTTAACTCGGGGGGGGCCGCAGCGTTCCCCCCTCCACTTT
CASSLTRGGPQRSPLHF
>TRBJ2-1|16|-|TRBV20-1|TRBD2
TGCAGTGCAGACTTTAGCGGGAGAGAACTATACAATGAGCAGTTCTTC
CSADFSGRELYNEQFF
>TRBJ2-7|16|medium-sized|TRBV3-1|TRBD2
TGTGCCAGCAGTAGACTAGCGGGAGAGGGTATCGACGAGCAGTACTTC
CASSRLAGEGIDEQYF
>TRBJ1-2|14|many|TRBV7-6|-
TGTGCCAGCAGTTCTACCGTGTCGGGCTATGGCTACACCTTC
CASSSTVSGYGYTF
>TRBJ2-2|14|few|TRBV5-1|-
TGCGCCGATGGGCCGTCCGATTACACCGGGGAGCTGTTTTTT
CADGPSDYTGELFF
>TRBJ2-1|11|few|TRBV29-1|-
TGCAGCGTGAACAAAGGACAGGAGCAGTTCTTC
CSVNKGQEQFF
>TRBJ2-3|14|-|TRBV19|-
TGTGCCAGTAGTAGAGCGTGGATTACAGATACGCAGTATTTT
CASSRAWITDTQYF
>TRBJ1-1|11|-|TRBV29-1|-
TGCAGCGTTTTATACGGGGGAGAAGCTTTCTTT
CSVLYGGEAFF
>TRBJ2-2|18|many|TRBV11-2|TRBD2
TGTGCCAGCAGCTTACGGACTAGCGGGAGCATATGGCCCGGGGAGCTGTTTTTT
CASSLRTSGSIWPGELFF
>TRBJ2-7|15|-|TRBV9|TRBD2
TGTGCCAGCAGCCCACAAGCCGGGACTACCTACGAGCAGTACTTC
CASSPQAGTTYEQYF
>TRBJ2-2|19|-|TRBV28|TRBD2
TGTGCCAGCAGCTCACTCCGTCGGGGCAGCGGGAGCGCCGGCGGGGAGCTGTTTTTT
CASSSLRRGSGSAGGELFF
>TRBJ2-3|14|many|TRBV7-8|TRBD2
TGTGCCAGCAGCAGCGGGAGGTTGACAGATACGCAGTATTTT
CASSSGRLTDTQYF
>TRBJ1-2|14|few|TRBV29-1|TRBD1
TGCAGCGTGCCAAAGGGACAGTCTTCCTATGGCTACACCTTC
CSVPKGQSSYGYTF
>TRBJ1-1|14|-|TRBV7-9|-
TGTGCCAGCAGCTTAGAGTCGGTGAACACTGAAGCTTTCTTT
CASSLESVNTEAFF
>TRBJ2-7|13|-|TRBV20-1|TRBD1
TGCAGTGCTAGAGATGCCAGGGGGCACGAGCAGTACTTC
CSARDARGHEQYF